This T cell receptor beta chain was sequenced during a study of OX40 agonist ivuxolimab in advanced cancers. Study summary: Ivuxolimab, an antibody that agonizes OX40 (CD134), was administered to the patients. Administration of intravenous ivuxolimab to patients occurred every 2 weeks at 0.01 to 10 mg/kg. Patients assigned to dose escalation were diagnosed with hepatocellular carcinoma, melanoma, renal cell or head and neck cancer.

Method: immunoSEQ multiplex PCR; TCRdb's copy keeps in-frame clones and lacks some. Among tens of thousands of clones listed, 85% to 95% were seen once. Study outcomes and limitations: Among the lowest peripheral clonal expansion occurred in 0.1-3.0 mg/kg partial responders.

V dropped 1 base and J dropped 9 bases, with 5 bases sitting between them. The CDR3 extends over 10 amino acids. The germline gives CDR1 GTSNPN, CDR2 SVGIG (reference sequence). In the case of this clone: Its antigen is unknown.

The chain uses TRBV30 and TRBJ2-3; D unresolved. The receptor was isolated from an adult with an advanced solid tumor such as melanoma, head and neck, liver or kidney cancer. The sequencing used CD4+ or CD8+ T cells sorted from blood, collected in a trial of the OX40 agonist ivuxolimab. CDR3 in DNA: TGTGCCTGGAGTGGAAAAACGCAGTATTTT. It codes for CAWSGKTQYF. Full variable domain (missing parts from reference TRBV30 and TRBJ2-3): SQTIHQWPATLVQPVGSPLSLECTVEGTSNPNLYWYRQAAGRGLQLLFYSVGIGQISSEVPQNLSASRPQDRQFILSSKKLLLSDSGFYLCAWSGKTQYFGPGTRLTVL.